A single TCR beta chain is shown here with its context. This clonotype was counted many times. Its antigen remains unidentified. The input lacks base qualities; no much larger clone sits a single base away. Libraries of naive CD8 T cells were built from anywhere between about 17,000 and 1,000,000 sorted cells, with 10%, 30% or 50% of the purified RNA used. On a BD FACSAria II, naive CD8 T cells were FACS-sorted as CD8+CD4-CCR7+CD45RA+ and collected into RLT Plus buffer. Detection sensitivity was tested by spiking Jurkat RNA equal to about 10 TCR copies' worth into samples containing about 17,000-1,000,000 naive CD8 T cells. Enrichment of CD8 T cells was done with RosetteSep CD8+ T Cell Enrichment Cocktail plus Ficoll-Paque, and ACK red cell lysis came afterward. These data are taken from a study of molecular identifiers for immune sequencing clone quantification listed by TCRdb under 2018. Concerning the study at large: For a replicate experiment, RNA from around 20,000 or 99,000 naive CD8 T cells was divided into five aliquots, of which four were sequenced. This methods study benchmarked molecular-identifier clustering-based TCR repertoire sequencing (MIDCIRS) and TCR RNA copy counting, using CD8 T cells to do so. Broader findings and caveats from the paper: The naive libraries included spiked-in Jurkat TCR RNA (10 copies' worth), and this Jurkat TCR RNA is not part of the donor repertoire. Highly expanded clone sizes could be underestimated if identical TCR molecules share a barcode. When barcode sub-clustering was left out, chimeric consensus sequences inflated TCR diversity, with chimeras reaching as high as 47%. In CMV-specific effector cells, clones with more than 20 RNA copies contained over 98% of molecules, whereas in naive cells such clones contained under 1% of molecules. Spiked-in Jurkat TCR RNA equivalent to a single cell was reported to be detectable even among fewer than 1.2 million naive CD8 T cells. Modeling estimated about 3.3 recovered TCR RNA copies per cell, compared with roughly 10 by digital PCR, which implies 25% to 30% capture efficiency.

Receptor libraries were prepared by PCR. Sequencing used a NextSeq 500. Bulk TCR libraries were made following a previously described method, with the TCR primers given in Table S5. Purification of total RNA was performed with the Qiagen AllPrep DNA/RNA kit. Before analysis, reads from multiple sequencing runs of one library were combined. The original methods were these. Only reads with exact TCR constant sequence were kept, trimmed to 150 nt, and grouped by their 12-nt molecular barcodes. Reads inside each barcode group were sub-clustered using a 15% Levenshtein threshold, and a quality-weighted consensus sequence was constructed for each RNA molecule. Non-functional sequences were filtered out, along with any lower-count sequence sitting one edit away from another sequence. Based on fitting two negative binomial distributions, any barcode sub-cluster with under 20% of the maximum read count was discarded. Starting from the raw public reads, TCRdb applied fastp trimming at Q25, assembled clones with MiXCR and retained in-frame beta chains. Identical CDR3 protein sequences are pooled into one entry, listed with their most common genes and DNA. V and J calls and clone size were set by TCRdb, not the authors. This sample has over 70,000 distinct CDR3 sequences in its table, and around 25% of those were observed once. 0.7% to 0.8% of the sample rests with the top ten.

Relative to germline, V is missing 5 bases and J is missing 2 bases, with 4 bases of the junction outside any gene match. CDR1 and CDR2 are drawn from the germline V gene: SGHAT, FQNNGV. The CDR3 measures 15 amino acids from cysteine to phenylalanine. Just the 45-base CDR3 DNA is kept, in frame starting at base 1. What was sequenced was naive CD8+ T cells from blood, with Jurkat cell RNA spiked in. In the paper's terms, the cell subset or site label means: FACS-sorted CD8+CD4-CCR7+CD45RA+ naive T cells. This TCR derives from a human donor in good health. Some libraries in this study had Jurkat cell RNA spiked in. The chain is assembled from TRBV11-2 and TRBJ2-7; TRBD2 fits 12 bases in the junction. For the CDR3, the sequence is CASSHGLAGPYEQYF. The DNA reads TGTGCCAGCAGCCATGGACTAGCGGGGCCCTACGAGCAGTACTTC.